These 24 T cell receptor beta chains were all obtained from the same sample, sequenced in a study of shared clonotypes between healthy human individuals (dated by TCRdb to 2018 to 2020). For the CD8 naive samples, CD45RO-negative cells were positively selected for CCR7, yielding a CD45RA+CCR7+ population from which TemRA cells were excluded. The library was prepared using the immunoSEQ multiplex PCR assay. The source is immuneACCESS, and TCRdb retained only in-frame sequences with V and J called. Part of the clones is not carried over; for the studies checked, unresolved V genes explain less than half of this, and the remainder is unexplained. The sample table lists around 2,000,000 clones, roughly 94% of them with a count of one. The top ten constitute 1% to 1.3% of the sample. Sequencing was carried out using naive CD8+ T cells sorted from blood. The cell subset or site label, as the study defines it: CD45RA+CCR7+. These receptors originate from a man aged 18 to 30 in good health.

The chain combines TRBV9 with TRBJ1-1, with D unclear. The CDR3 totals 14 residues. Trimming left V 5 bases short and J 0 bases short, with 11 bases between. CDR1 and CDR2 from the germline V gene are SGDLS and YYNGEE. The chain's CDR3 is CASRPFDLNTEAFF. The CDR3 nucleotides are TGTGCCAGCAGGCCATTCGACTTGAACACTGAAGCTTTCTTT.

This chain uses TRBV2 with TRBJ1-1, with D perhaps TRBD1 (5 bases). CDR1 is SNHLY, CDR2 FYNNEI, per germline. V was pared by 0 bases and J by 6 bases, with 5 bases between. The CDR3 is 12 amino acids. DNA for the CDR3: TGTGCCAGCAGTGAAGCAGGGGCTGAAGCTTTCTTT. It encodes CASSEAGAEAFF. The entire variable domain, with the rest obtained from reference TRBV2 and TRBJ1-1, is as follows: EPEVTQTPSHQVTQMGQEVILRCVPISNHLYFYWYRQILGQKVEFLVSFYNNEISEKSEIFDDQFSVERPDGSNFTLKIRSTKLEDSAMYFCASSEAGAEAFFGQGTRLTVV.

The CDR3 DNA reads as TGTGCCAGCAGCCAGGGGACGGTAGGATGGGAGACCCAGTACTTC. The encoded protein is CASSQGTVGWETQYF. The chain links TRBV16 to TRBJ2-5; tentatively, D is TRBD1 or TRBD2 (5 bases each). Germline V gives CDR1 KGHSY, CDR2 FQNENV. Trimming took 3 bases from V and 5 from J, leaving 16 bases between them. The CDR3 has 15 amino acids. Using reference TRBV16 and TRBJ2-5 for the parts outside the CDR3, the full variable domain is GEEVAQTPKHLVRGEGQKAKLYCAPIKGHSYVFWYQQVLKNEFKFLISFQNENVFDETGMPKERFSAKCLPNSPCSLEIQATKLEDSAVYFCASSQGTVGWETQYFGPGTRLLVL.

The chain recombines TRBV30 with TRBJ2-3; 8 bases fit TRBD2. Germline V gene data show CDR1 as GTSNPN and CDR2 as SVGIG (reference sequence). The CDR3 has 15 residues. Trimming at V came to 2 bases and at J to 1 base, leaving 5 bases not matched to a gene. The CDR3 DNA follows: TGTGCCTGGAGTTTTAGCGGGGTCGGCACAGATACGCAGTATTTT. It is translated as CAWSFSGVGTDTQYF.

The gene calls are TRBV10-2 and TRBJ2-5; 8 nucleotides agree with TRBD2. V was pared by 4 bases and J by 4 bases, with 8 bases of the junction left unmatched. This CDR3 is built from 15 residues. CDR1 is WSHSY and CDR2 is SAAADI in the germline V gene. Here the CDR3 DNA reads TGCGCCAGCAGTGTTTTAGCGGGGACCACAGAGACCCAGTACTTC. It codes for CASSVLAGTTETQYF.

The CDR3: CAIGWTSGTGELFF. The CDR3 DNA follows: TGTGCCATCGGGTGGACTAGCGGTACCGGGGAGCTGTTTTTT. The genes are TRBV10-3 and TRBJ2-2; 10 bases agree with TRBD2. The ends lost 8 bases at V and 5 bases at J; junction bases unmatched: 5. Germline lookup yields CDR1 ENHRY and CDR2 SYGVKD. This CDR3 contains 14 residues.

The chain is built from TRBV11-2 and TRBJ2-7, with D possibly TRBD1 on 6 matching bases. This CDR3 spans 13 amino acids. Trimming took 3 bases from V and 3 from J, leaving 9 bases between them. Germline-derived CDR1 and CDR2 are SGHAT and FQNNGV. CDR3 in DNA: TGTGCCAGCAGCTTCGACAGGCTCTACGAGCAGTACTTC. It specifies CASSFDRLYEQYF.

The V and J genes are TRBV13 and TRBJ2-2; the match to TRBD2 covers 8 bases. Per germline, CDR1 PRHDT and CDR2 FYEKMQ (reference sequence). CDR3 length: 15 amino acids. V lost 5 bases to trimming and J lost 4 bases; unmatched junction nucleotides: 6. The CDR3, as DNA: TGTGCCAGCAGCCATTGGACTAGCCGCACCGGGGAGCTGTTTTTT. Its protein is CASSHWTSRTGELFF.

The CDR3 is CSGIAGVLSETQYF. CDR3 nucleotides: TGCAGCGGTATAGCGGGAGTCCTGTCAGAGACCCAGTACTTC. The chain recombines TRBV29-1 with TRBJ2-5; TRBD2 agrees at 9 bases. CDR3 length equals 14 residues. Germline-derived CDR1 and CDR2 are SQVTM and ANQGSEA. The V segment lost 7 bases and the J segment 4 bases; nucleotides outside the gene matches: 10.

This clone was detected a few times. This sequence joins TRBV25-1 and TRBJ1-1; perhaps TRBD1 as D (5 bases). CDR3 size: 13 residues. CDR1 is MGHDK and CDR2 is SYGVNS in the germline V gene. Trimming cost V 5 bases and J 1 base, with 8 bases left between them. This chain's CDR3 is CASSPRENTEAFF. DNA of the CDR3: TGTGCCAGCAGTCCCAGGGAGAACACTGAAGCTTTCTTT.

V usage is TRBV7-3 and J usage is TRBJ2-1, with D perhaps matching TRBD2 (7 bases). CDR3 length: 17 amino acids. Deletions cut 1 base from V and 3 bases from J, with 16 bases between. Germline CDR1 is SGHTA and CDR2 is FQGTGA. In nucleotides, the CDR3 is TGTGCCAGCAGCTTAAGTCCCGCGGGGGCCCACTACAATGAGCAGTTCTTC. Translation: CASSLSPAGAHYNEQFF.

The chain links TRBV19 to TRBJ2-1; D is uncertain. The V end was cut by 3 bases, the J end by 5 bases, with 8 bases between. This CDR3 contains 13 residues. CDR1 is LNHDA, CDR2 SQIVND, per germline (reference sequence). The CDR3 nucleotides are TGTGCCAGTAGTATTTGGCTTGACAATGAGCAGTTCTTC. Protein sequence: CASSIWLDNEQFF. Combining the CDR3 with reference TRBV19 and TRBJ2-1 gives the whole variable domain DGGITQSPKYLFRKEGQNVTLSCEQNLNHDAMYWYRQDPGQGLRLIYYSQIVNDFQKGDIAEGYSVSREKKESFPLTVTSAQKNPTAFYLCASSIWLDNEQFFGPGTRLTVL.

The V and J genes are TRBV5-6 and TRBJ2-2, with 8 bases aligning to TRBD1. The CDR3 is 16 residues long. The germline V gene has CDR1 SGHDT and CDR2 YYEEEE. Losses at the gene ends were 7 bases for V and 1 base for J; bases not matched to a gene: 9. CDR3 in amino acids: CASHPLGTGNTGELFF. The CDR3 coding sequence is TGTGCCAGCCACCCGTTAGGGACAGGGAACACCGGGGAGCTGTTTTTT.

The chain recombines TRBV29-1 with TRBJ2-1, with D perhaps matching TRBD1 (6 bases). Trimming removed 1 base from V and 7 bases from J, with 14 bases in between. CDR3 size: 14 residues. In germline, CDR1 is SQVTM, CDR2 ANQGSEA. Here the CDR3 DNA reads TGCAGCGTTGAAGGTGGCCCAGGGGTAAATGAGCAGTTCTTC. This encodes CSVEGGPGVNEQFF.

This chain connects TRBV7-8 to TRBJ2-3; D gene ambiguous. The CDR3 has 15 residues. Trimming took 3 bases from V and 4 from J, leaving 14 bases between them. Germline V gives CDR1 SGHVS, CDR2 FQNEAQ. The CDR3 sequence: CASSFNRYPADTQYF. CDR3 bases: TGTGCCAGCAGCTTTAATAGGTACCCTGCAGATACGCAGTATTTT.

The V and J genes are TRBV7-9 and TRBJ2-7; weak D call: TRBD1 (5 bases). Looked up from germline, CDR1 is SEHNR and CDR2 is FQNEAQ (reference sequence). The ends were cut back, 4 bases at V and 3 bases at J, with 16 bases in the middle. The CDR3 runs 15 residues. DNA of the CDR3: TGTGCCAGCAGCTCATCCCAGACAGTCTACTACGAGCAGTACTTC. Translation: CASSSSQTVYYEQYF.

The rearrangement links TRBV7-8 to TRBJ2-7; D may be TRBD2 (7 bases). The CDR3 extends over 17 amino acids. CDR1 is SGHVS and CDR2 is FQNEAQ in the germline V gene. Trimming cost V 5 bases and J 0 bases, with 20 bases left between them. The CDR3 here is CASSPIAGAGASYEQYF. As DNA, the CDR3 is TGTGCCAGCAGCCCTATAGCCGGGGCGGGGGCCTCCTACGAGCAGTACTTC. Using reference TRBV7-8 and TRBJ2-7 for the parts outside the CDR3, the full variable domain is GAGVSQSPRYKVAKRGQDVALRCDPISGHVSLFWYQQALGQGPEFLTYFQNEAQLDKSGLPSDRFFAERPEGSVSTLKIQRTQQEDSAVYLCASSPIAGAGASYEQYFGPGTRLTVT.

V gene TRBV4-1 combines with J gene TRBJ2-5; TRBD1 agrees at 10 bases. The V and J ends lost 4 bases and 4 bases, in that order; junction bases with no gene match: 6. Germline V gene lookup returns CDR1 MGHRA and CDR2 YSYEKL. CDR3 length equals 15 residues. CDR3 sequence: CASSLDRDRGETQYF. In nucleotides, the CDR3 is TGCGCCAGCAGCCTGGACCGGGACAGGGGAGAGACCCAGTACTTC.

The V call is TRBV7-9, the J call TRBJ1-1; 12 bases line up with TRBD1. CDR1 is SEHNR, CDR2 FQNEAQ, per germline (reference sequence). There are 18 residues in the CDR3. V lost 0 bases, J lost 3 bases, and 8 bases stayed unmatched. The CDR3 here is CASSLAGTGGSLDTEAFF. CDR3 bases: TGTGCCAGCAGCTTAGCCGGGACAGGGGGCAGTTTGGACACTGAAGCTTTCTTT.

The genes are TRBV29-1 and TRBJ1-2; D call uncertain. V shed 6 bases and J shed 1 base, with 6 bases lying between them. The CDR3 spans 11 residues. CDR1 is SQVTM, CDR2 ANQGSEA, per germline. CDR3 region: CSVQINYGYTF. In DNA form, the CDR3 reads TGCAGCGTGCAAATTAACTATGGCTACACCTTC.

A word on this clone: An end of the junction differs from the germline gene, which may be a read error. Other nucleotide sequences in the sample specify the same CDR3. The chain combines TRBV28 with TRBJ2-7; tentatively, D is TRBD1 (5 bases). Germline CDR1 reads MDHEN; CDR2 reads SYDVKM. This CDR3 spans 14 amino acids. CDR3 nucleotides: TGTGCCAGCAGTTTATCGCCAGGGTTCTACGAGCAATACTTC. This codes for CASSLSPGFYEQYF.

V and J are TRBV11-1 and TRBJ1-1; no clear D gene. Germline V gene sequence: CDR1 SGHAT, CDR2 FQDESV (reference sequence). This CDR3 region has 15 residues. V lost 5 bases and J 0 bases, leaving 13 bases between the germline ends. The CDR3 nucleotides are TGTGCCAGCAGCCTCGAACGGGGATTGAACACTGAAGCTTTCTTT. Translated: CASSLERGLNTEAFF.

About this clone: Other DNA sequences from this sample encode an identical CDR3 as well. The chain links TRBV19 to TRBJ1-5; D gene ambiguous. The CDR3 is made up of 14 amino acids. The germline gives CDR1 LNHDA, CDR2 SQIVND (reference sequence). Trimming removed 0 bases from V and 5 bases from J, with 8 bases in between. In DNA, the CDR3 is TGTGCCAGTAGTATAGACGGTGAACATCAGCCCCAGCATTTT. As protein: CASSIDGEHQPQHF.

V is TRBV28 and J is TRBJ2-1; 8 bases map to TRBD2. The CDR3 extends over 15 amino acids. Germline V gene sequence: CDR1 MDHEN, CDR2 SYDVKM. Trimming took 4 bases from V and 3 from J; bases not matched to a gene: 5. CDR3 in amino acids: CASSSPGGYYNEQFF. Here the CDR3 DNA reads TGTGCCAGCAGTTCCCCGGGGGGGTACTACAATGAGCAGTTCTTC.